This T cell receptor beta chain was sequenced during a study of shared clonotypes between healthy human individuals. CDR1 LGHNA and CDR2 YNFKEQ come from the germline V gene. Trimming removed 1 base from V and 0 bases from J, with 7 bases in between. The length of the CDR3 is 14 residues. Points on this clone: Its antigen remains unknown.

CD8 cells classed as naive were CD45RO-negative and positively selected for CCR7, excluding terminally differentiated effector memory CD45RA+ cells. Some clones are missing from TCRdb's copy, which holds only in-frame ones; the method was immunoSEQ multiplex PCR. The data contain approximately 590,000 clones, nearly 97% of them seen just once; the ten biggest clones take up 0.095% to 0.12%. Study results and limitations: Generally, naive subsets (rather than memory subsets) showed larger estimated richness.

The sequenced sample consisted of naive CD8+ T cells sorted from blood. This clonotype originated in a woman aged 30 to 39 in good health. The chain couples TRBV4-2 to TRBJ2-7; tentatively, D is TRBD2 (6 bases). The DNA for the CDR3 is TGTGCCAGCAGCCAAGTGCGGGACTCCTACGAGCAGTACTTC. Translated: CASSQVRDSYEQYF.